These T cell receptor beta chains were read from a single sample in a study of breast tumors, draining lymph nodes, adjacent tissues. TCRdb re-called the multiplex PCR reads through MiXCR, storing one row per CDR3 protein. The sample lists 84,000 or so distinct CDR3 sequences, roughly 28% seen once, with 8.1% in the top ten. The specimen sequenced was axillary lymph node tissue. These receptors were collected from a female donor with breast cancer. Some clones in this sample may be carry-over from other donors' samples. Each CDR3 is given with its conserved first and last residue. The order of the fields is clone size, V gene, D gene, J gene, CDR3 protein, CDR3 DNA. D genes are given only for firm matches. The size of a clone is reported for some rows only, either as once, few or many, or as a class for expanded clones.

many	TRBV5-1	TRBD1	TRBJ1-4	CASSLASGTGVGEKLFF	TGCGCCAGCAGCTTGGCCTCTGGGACAGGGGTGGGTGAAAAACTGTTTTTT
many	TRBV3-1	NA	TRBJ2-7	CASSQASGQGREQYF	TGTGCCAGCAGCCAAGCCTCGGGGCAGGGGAGGGAGCAGTACTTC
many	TRBV9	NA	TRBJ1-3	CASSLGGGSGNTIYF	TGTGCCAGCAGCTTAGGGGGGGGATCTGGAAACACCATATATTTT
many	TRBV3-1	NA	TRBJ1-2	CASSQGTLGYTF	TGTGCCAGCAGCCAAGGGACACTCGGCTACACCTTC
many	TRBV20-1	NA	TRBJ2-7	CSARVDSLGSDLYEQYF	TGCAGTGCTAGAGTGGATAGCCTAGGATCCGACCTCTACGAGCAGTACTTC
NA	TRBV4-3	TRBD1	TRBJ1-1	CASSQGGTEGEAFF	TGCGCCAGCAGCCAAGGAGGGACAGAGGGAGAAGCTTTCTTT
many	TRBV3-1	TRBD1	TRBJ1-2	CASSHRTGQYYTF	TGTGCCAGCAGCCACCGGACAGGGCAGTACTACACCTTC
NA	TRBV5-1	TRBD1	TRBJ2-7	CASSFIGQGLEQYF	TGCGCCAGCAGCTTTATAGGACAGGGGCTCGAGCAGTACTTC
many	TRBV29-1	TRBD2	TRBJ2-3	CSSVRTSGTTDTQYF	TGCAGCAGCGTTAGAACTAGCGGTACCACAGATACGCAGTATTTT
many	TRBV5-8	NA	TRBJ1-1	CASSLERQTEAFF	TGTGCCAGCAGCTTGGAGCGACAGACTGAAGCTTTCTTT
many	TRBV10-1	NA	TRBJ2-5	CASSESVEETQYF	TGCGCCAGCAGTGAGTCCGTGGAAGAGACCCAGTACTTC
many	TRBV18	TRBD2	TRBJ2-3	CASSLRVATGGPSDTQYF	TGTGCCAGCTCACTCAGGGTTGCAACGGGAGGGCCCTCAGATACGCAGTATTTT
many	TRBV20-1	TRBD2	TRBJ2-3	CSARVRLAGETYTQYF	TGCAGTGCTAGAGTGAGACTAGCGGGAGAGACGTATACGCAGTATTTT
many	TRBV15	NA	TRBJ2-1	CATKDTGTFSKQFF	TGTGCCACCAAGGACACCGGTACTTTCTCGAAGCAGTTCTTC
many	TRBV12-3/TRBV12-4	NA	TRBJ2-2	CASSLGGTHTGELFF	TGTGCCAGCAGTTTAGGGGGAACGCACACCGGGGAGCTGTTTTTT
many	TRBV19	NA	TRBJ2-2	CASSIQSTGGTGELFF	TGTGCCAGTAGTATCCAAAGTACCGGCGGGACCGGGGAGCTGTTTTTT
many	TRBV29-1	TRBD1	TRBJ1-1	CSVAQGAPVAFF	TGCAGCGTAGCCCAGGGGGCGCCGGTGGCTTTCTTT
many	TRBV4-2	NA	TRBJ1-2	CASSHNQGDGYTF	TGTGCCAGCAGCCATAATCAGGGAGATGGCTACACCTTC
many	TRBV10-3	NA	TRBJ2-3	CAISGGVWGTDTQYF	TGTGCCATCAGTGGGGGGGTATGGGGCACAGATACGCAGTATTTT
few	TRBV12-3/TRBV12-4	NA	TRBJ1-1	CASSSRGNTEAFF	TGTGCCAGCAGTTCCCGGGGCAACACTGAAGCTTTCTTT
many	TRBV30	NA	TRBJ1-6	CAWSAAEPLHF	TGTGCCTGGAGTGCGGCCGAACCCCTCCACTTT
NA	TRBV5-8	NA	TRBJ2-3	CASSFRERRDTQYF	TGTGCCAGCAGCTTCCGGGAGCGACGGGATACGCAGTATTTT
many	TRBV19	TRBD1	TRBJ1-5	CASSIRTGRGQPQHF	TGTGCCAGTAGTATACGGACAGGGCGCGGTCAGCCCCAGCATTTT
many	TRBV15	NA	TRBJ2-7	CATSRGGSLRYEQYF	TGTGCCACCAGCAGAGGAGGTAGCCTAAGGTACGAGCAGTACTTC
few	TRBV5-1	TRBD2	TRBJ2-1	CASSSDGTSGSSYNEQFF	TGCGCCAGCAGCTCCGACGGGACTAGCGGGAGCTCCTACAATGAGCAGTTCTTT
NA	TRBV7-9	TRBD1	TRBJ2-5	CASSLNAGGEETQYF	TGTGCCAGCAGCTTGAACGCAGGGGGAGAAGAGACCCAGTACTTC
many	TRBV5-6	NA	TRBJ2-3	CASRDTYTDTQYF	TGTGCCAGCAGGGACACCTACACAGATACGCAGTATTTT
many	TRBV20-1	TRBD2	TRBJ2-1	CSGSGRTYNEQFF	TGCAGCGGAAGCGGGAGAACCTACAATGAGCAGTTCTTC
many	TRBV14	NA	TRBJ2-2	CASSQLSIGELFF	TGTGCCAGCAGCCAACTATCCATTGGGGAGCTGTTTTTT
NA	TRBV4-3	TRBD2	TRBJ2-2	CASSPMTSGGELFF	TGCGCCAGCAGCCCAATGACTAGCGGGGGGGAGCTGTTTTTT
many	TRBV9	NA	TRBJ2-1	CASSVGGTEGEQFF	TGTGCCAGCAGCGTAGGGGGCACCGAGGGTGAGCAGTTCTTC
NA	TRBV12-3/TRBV12-4	NA	TRBJ2-7	CASSLAHYEQYF	TGTGCCAGCAGTTTAGCTCACTACGAGCAGTACTTC
NA	TRBV20-1	TRBD2	TRBJ2-1	CSARKATSGRNNEQFF	TGCAGTGCTAGAAAGGCGACTAGCGGGAGAAACAATGAGCAGTTCTTC
many	TRBV2	NA	TRBJ2-5	CASSEGWETQYF	TGTGCCAGCAGTGAGGGTTGGGAGACCCAGTACTTC
NA	TRBV7-8	TRBD1	TRBJ2-7	CASSLALAGGATYEQYF	TGTGCCAGCAGCTTAGCCCTGGCAGGGGGCGCGACCTACGAGCAGTACTTC
NA	TRBV6-6	NA	TRBJ2-2	CASSHSLGGGHTGELFF	TGTGCCAGCAGTCACTCCCTGGGGGGGGGCCACACCGGGGAGCTGTTTTTT
many	TRBV29-1	NA	TRBJ1-5	CSVPPVGGSEPQHF	TGCAGCGTTCCCCCTGTGGGGGGATCGGAGCCCCAGCATTTT